These 9 T cell receptor beta chains were sequenced from one sample in a study of T cell repertoires in cytomegalovirus infection. Their antigen targets remain unknown. Via MiXCR, TCRdb re-called the reads, giving one row per CDR3 protein. The top ten hold about 19% of the sample, which has around 310,000 distinct CDR3 sequences, about 28% seen once. This sample comprised cultured PBMCs, obtained from culture after CMV antigen stimulation. These receptors all come from a human donor in good health (CMV status not recorded). Some clones in this sample may be carry-over from other donors' samples.

The V and J genes are TRBV5-4 and TRBJ1-2, with a tentative D call TRBD1 (5 bases). V lost 6 bases to trimming and J lost 2 bases, with 14 bases between them. This CDR3 spans 14 amino acids. Germline V lookup: CDR1 SGHNT, CDR2 YYREEE (reference sequence). The CDR3 nucleotides are TGTGCCAGCATCCGGCAGGGCCAAAACTATGGCTACACCTTC. The encoded protein is CASIRQGQNYGYTF.

This chain links TRBV7-3 with TRBJ2-5; TRBD2 matches at 15 bases. The CDR3 length is 18 residues. The V segment lost 5 bases and the J segment 1 base; nucleotides outside the gene matches: 8. Germline assignment: CDR1 SGHTA and CDR2 FQGTGA. The CDR3 reads CASSAQGLAGGLQETQYF. CDR3 coding DNA: TGTGCCAGCAGCGCGCAGGGACTAGCGGGGGGCCTCCAAGAGACCCAGTACTTC.

This clonotype showed up just a few times. One end of the junction fails to match germline, which may point to a read error. The genes are TRBV4-1 and TRBJ1-3; weak D call: TRBD1 (5 bases). This CDR3 has 15 residues. CDR1 MGHRA and CDR2 YSYEKL come from the germline V gene. CDR3 in DNA: TGTGCCAGCAGCCGGGCGGACAACTCTGGAAACACCATATATTTT. This translates into CASSRADNSGNTIYF.

V is TRBV5-1 and J is TRBJ1-4; D is unresolved. The CDR3 runs to 14 residues. Trimming took 0 bases from V and 8 from J, leaving 11 bases between them. Per germline, CDR1 SGHRS and CDR2 YFSETQ. In DNA, the CDR3 is TGCGCCAGCAGCTTGGAAGGGCGCGGGGAAAAACTGTTTTTT. It translates to CASSLEGRGEKLFF.

This chain joins TRBV7-9 and TRBJ2-5; 8 bases align to TRBD2. The CDR3 extends over 15 amino acids. Trimming cost V 3 bases and J 2 bases; bases outside gene matches: 5. The germline V gene has CDR1 SEHNR and CDR2 FQNEAQ (reference sequence). The CDR3 protein is CASSLTSARQETQYF. In DNA form, the CDR3 reads TGTGCCAGCAGCTTGACTAGCGCTAGACAAGAGACCCAGTACTTC. The full variable domain, in which reference TRBV7-9 and TRBJ2-5 provide the parts outside the CDR3, is DTGVSQNPRHKITKRGQNVTFRCDPISEHNRLYWYRQTLGQGPEFLTYFQNEAQLEKSRLLSDRFSAERPKGSFSTLEIQRTEQGDSAMYLCASSLTSARQETQYFGPGTRLLVL.

This clonotype was observed a few times. This sequence joins TRBV19 and TRBJ2-4; 9 nucleotides agree with TRBD1. The CDR3 is 17 residues long. V dropped 9 bases and J dropped 2; count of bases not matched to a gene: 14. Per germline, CDR1 LNHDA and CDR2 SQIVND (reference sequence). The CDR3 nucleotides are TGTGCCAGCGGAGTCACCCGGGACAGGGTGTCCAAAAACATTCAGTACTTC. Encoded protein: CASGVTRDRVSKNIQYF.

This clonotype was seen a handful of times. The chain links TRBV5-4 to TRBJ2-2; no definite D call. V was cut by 7 bases and J by 6 bases, with 16 bases left in between. Germline CDR1 SGHNT, CDR2 YYREEE (reference sequence). There are 14 residues in the CDR3. The CDR3 DNA reads as TGTGCCAGCTCCACCCAGGCCCCGCCCGGGGAGCTGTTTTTT. It codes for CASSTQAPPGELFF.

The gene calls are TRBV20-1 and TRBJ2-1; TRBD2 agrees at 8 bases. With V trimmed by 5 bases and J by 4 bases, 10 bases remained unmatched. Germline V CDR1 and CDR2: DFQATT, SNEGSKA (reference sequence). The CDR3 totals 15 residues. The CDR3, as DNA: TGCAGTGCTGCGTACCTAGCGGGTCCTTACAATGAGCAGTTCTTC. It yields the protein CSAAYLAGPYNEQFF.

This chain joins TRBV7-2 and TRBJ2-3, with 8 bases that match TRBD1. This CDR3 has 13 residues. After removal of 4 bases from V and 9 bases from J, the junction contained 6 bases not matched to a gene. Germline-derived CDR1 and CDR2 are SGHTA and FQGNSA. The CDR3 reads CASSSGQGQTQYF. The CDR3, as DNA: TGTGCCAGCAGCTCCGGACAGGGTCAAACGCAGTATTTT.